The present T cell receptor (beta chain) was sequenced within a study of T cell changes during pregnancy in multiple sclerosis. CDR3 length: 15 amino acids. Trimming cost V 4 bases and J 3 bases, with 13 bases left between them. Per germline, CDR1 SGHDT and CDR2 YYEEEE. Clones were sequenced by immunoSEQ multiplex PCR, and TCRdb holds only the in-frame ones, with some missing. Of tens of thousands of clones listed, roughly 91% are singletons. The chain links TRBV5-6 to TRBJ2-2, with D possibly matching TRBD1 (6 bases). The source material was CD8+ T cells from peripheral blood mononuclear cells, sampled after pregnancy. The sequence came from a female donor in good health, enrolled as a control in a pregnancy study. CDR3 sequence (DNA): TGTGCCAGCAGCCCCGGGCAGGGGTACACCGGGGAGCTGTTTTTT. Its translation is CASSPGQGYTGELFF.